The 16 T cell receptor beta chains below come from one sample, sequenced in a study of cytomegalovirus exposure and HLA in healthy donors. Researchers ran the PCR with 60 Vbeta and 13 Jbeta primers. Using immunoSEQ multiplex PCR, the repertoire was profiled, and TCRdb retains in-frame clones only, with some absent. The sample consists of around 89,000 clones, 76% of them appearing once. The sequenced material came from PBMCs. The origin of the receptors is a man between 40 and 49 years old in good health and CMV-seronegative.

The chain is built from TRBV12-5 and TRBJ1-2, with a possible D match to TRBD1 (6 bases). Germline V gives CDR1 LGHNT, CDR2 FRNRAP. This CDR3 contains 18 residues. The V and J ends lost 5 bases and 0 bases respectively, with 22 bases between them. The CDR3 protein is CASGVGTLPRGANYGYTF. CDR3 sequence (DNA): TGTGCTAGTGGTGTTGGTACCTTGCCCAGGGGAGCTAACTATGGCTACACCTTC.

The gene calls are TRBV10-3 and TRBJ1-4, with 10 bases fitting TRBD1. Per the germline V gene, CDR1 is ENHRY and CDR2 is SYGVKD. Trimming took 0 bases from V and 7 from J; bases not matched to a gene: 2. This CDR3 is 15 amino acids long. In nucleotides, the CDR3 is TGTGCCATCAGTGAGTCTGGACAGGGGGTTGAAAAACTGTTTTTT. Its protein product is CAISESGQGVEKLFF.

This clone has a handful of counts. The chain joins TRBV28 to TRBJ1-2, with D perhaps TRBD1 (5 bases). From germline, CDR1 is MDHEN and CDR2 SYDVKM. The CDR3 spans 14 residues. Trimming shortened V by 8 bases and J by 2 bases, and 15 bases separated the two germline ends. CDR3 residues: CASSWGVGNYGYTF. Here the CDR3 DNA reads TGTGCCAGCTCCTGGGGGGTGGGGAACTATGGCTACACCTTC.

The J gene is TRBJ1-1, the V gene TRBV6-1, with D possibly being TRBD1 (6 bases). This CDR3 is built from 16 residues. CDR1 is MNHNS and CDR2 is SASEGT in the germline V gene. V was cut by 4 bases and J by 2 bases, with 17 bases left in between. The CDR3 DNA follows: TGTGCCAGCAGTGCTCTAAGGGGGGGCGCAAACACTGAAGCTTTCTTT. Translating gives CASSALRGGANTEAFF.

This rearrangement joins TRBV27 to TRBJ2-1, with a tentative D call TRBD1 (7 bases). Trimming removed 3 bases at V and 6 bases at J, with 18 bases between. This CDR3 has 16 amino acids. CDR1 MNHEY and CDR2 SMNVEV come from the germline V gene (reference sequence). DNA for the CDR3: TGTGCCAGCAGTTTCTTGGAGGGGGCGAAAGGCAATGAGCAGTTCTTC. Translated, it gives CASSFLEGAKGNEQFF.

The rearrangement joins TRBV7-9 to TRBJ2-5; D is perhaps TRBD2 (5 bases). Germline CDR1 is SEHNR and CDR2 is FQNEAQ (reference sequence). This CDR3 spans 15 amino acids. Deletions cut 3 bases from V and 2 bases from J, with 13 bases between. The CDR3 sequence: CASSFRGTTQETQYF. The CDR3 coding sequence is TGTGCCAGCAGCTTCCGGGGAACGACTCAAGAGACCCAGTACTTC.

The chain combines TRBV30 with TRBJ1-4, with D perhaps TRBD1 (6 bases). The V gene lost 5 bases and the J gene lost 8 bases, with 21 bases spanning the gap. The CDR3 covers 15 residues. In germline, CDR1 is GTSNPN, CDR2 SVGIG (reference sequence). The CDR3 coding sequence is TGTGCCTGGGGGAGGGGGGCCCTCGGTGGGGAAAAACTGTTTTTT. Protein sequence: CAWGRGALGGEKLFF.

The chain has TRBV18 and TRBJ1-2; 7 nucleotides agree with TRBD1. The junction had 1 base not matched to a gene; V was cut back by 8 bases and J by 4 bases. The length of the CDR3 is 11 residues. CDR1 is KGHSH, CDR2 LQKENI, per germline. CDR3 coding DNA: TGTGCCAGCGGGGACAGCTATGGCTACACCTTC. Residues: CASGDSYGYTF. The full variable domain, in which reference TRBV18 and TRBJ1-2 provide the parts outside the CDR3, is NAGVMQNPRHLVRRRGQEARLRCSPMKGHSHVYWYRQLPEEGLKFMVYLQKENIIDESGMPKERFSAEFPKEGPSILRIQQVVRGDSAAYFCASGDSYGYTFGSGTRLTVV.

The rearrangement links TRBV29-1 to TRBJ1-4; D perhaps matches TRBD1 (6 bases). CDR1 and CDR2 from the germline V gene are SQVTM and ANQGSEA. Trimming removed 0 bases at V and 7 bases at J, with 12 bases between. This CDR3 comprises 14 residues. This CDR3 is CSVEDQGLSEKLFF. DNA of the CDR3: TGCAGCGTTGAAGACCAGGGGCTGAGTGAAAAACTGTTTTTT.

The chain has TRBV5-1 and TRBJ1-4; 8 bases agree with TRBD1. Germline V CDR1 and CDR2: SGHRS, YFSETQ. The CDR3 has 14 residues. Germline trimming cut 0 bases from V and 7 bases from J; bases unmatched to any gene: 2. The CDR3, as DNA: TGCGCCAGCAGCTTGGACAGGGGGAGTGAAAAACTGTTTTTT. Amino acids: CASSLDRGSEKLFF.

This clone came up a few times. The chain links TRBV7-2 to TRBJ1-4; the D gene is possibly TRBD1 (6 bases). Trimming shortened V by 5 bases and J by 5 bases, and 12 bases separated the two germline ends. CDR1 SGHTA and CDR2 FQGNSA come from the germline V gene. The CDR3 runs 14 residues. CDR3 bases: TGTGCCAGCAGCCCGACAGGCCCGAATGAAAAACTGTTTTTT. Translation: CASSPTGPNEKLFF.

CDR3: CASSDEGLGGPDTQYF. The CDR3 region has the DNA TGTGCCAGCAGTGACGAAGGTTTGGGGGGACCAGATACGCAGTATTTT. The chain couples TRBV6-4 to TRBJ2-3, with TRBD2 as a possible D gene (6 bases). Between the trimmed V and J ends, which lost 2 bases and 4 bases, there was a span of 16 bases. The CDR3 totals 16 residues. Germline CDR1 MRHNA, CDR2 SNTAGT.

This clone was seen more than once but under ten times. For the CDR3, the DNA is TGTGCCAGTAGTATAACCGGCCCGGGACAGGGAAAGAGCTCCTATAATTCACCCCTCCACTTT. Protein: CASSITGPGQGKSSYNSPLHF. This chain links TRBV19 with TRBJ1-6; 9 bases agree with TRBD1. In germline, CDR1 is LNHDA, CDR2 SQIVND (reference sequence). The J segment lost 0 bases and the V segment lost 2 bases, leaving 14 bases of the junction unmatched. This CDR3 is built from 21 residues.

The J gene is TRBJ2-3, the V gene TRBV5-6; the D gene is possibly TRBD2 (6 bases). From germline, CDR1 is SGHDT and CDR2 YYEEEE. V was cut by 4 bases and J by 4 bases, with 16 bases left in between. The CDR3 is made up of 15 amino acids. The CDR3 coding sequence is TGTGCCAGCAGCCCCCGAGGTCCTAGCGCAGATACGCAGTATTTT. This translates into CASSPRGPSADTQYF. The whole variable domain, filled in from reference TRBV5-6 and TRBJ2-3, reads DAGVTQSPTHLIKTRGQQVTLRCSPKSGHDTVSWYQQALGQGPQFIFQYYEEEERQRGNFPDRFSGHQFPNYSSELNVNALLLGDSALYLCASSPRGPSADTQYFGPGTRLTVL.

This chain's CDR3 is CASSLTGGPMNTEAFF. In DNA form, the CDR3 reads TGTGCCAGCAGCTTAACCGGAGGCCCCATGAACACTGAAGCTTTCTTT. The rearrangement joins TRBV7-6 to TRBJ1-1; D gene uncertain. Trimming removed 2 bases at V and 0 bases at J, with 13 bases between. The CDR3 spans 16 residues. From germline, CDR1 is SGHVS and CDR2 FNYEAQ. The variable domain in full, with the rest retrieved from reference TRBV7-6 and TRBJ1-1, is GAGVSQSPRYKVTKRGQDVALRCDPISGHVSLYWYRQALGQGPEFLTYFNYEAQQDKSGLPNDRFSAERPEGSISTLTIQRTEQRDSAMYRCASSLTGGPMNTEAFFGQGTRLTVV.

The chain employs TRBV28 and TRBJ1-1; D gene uncertain. This CDR3 has 14 amino acids. CDR1 and CDR2 from the germline V gene are MDHEN and SYDVKM. V lost 5 bases to trimming and J lost 7 bases, with 17 bases between them. The CDR3 here is CASSPFDTNFEAFF. CDR3 sequence (DNA): TGTGCCAGCAGTCCATTCGACACAAATTTTGAAGCTTTCTTT.